The sequence of this TCR beta chain was determined in a study of T-cell reconstitution after alpha-beta-depleted transplantation in children. Library preparation (for TCRbeta) was performed with unique molecular identifiers. TCRdb used MiXCR to reprocess the PCR reads, holding one entry per CDR3 protein. The table includes nearly 400,000 distinct CDR3 sequences, 20% detected once. In germline, CDR1 is LGHNA, CDR2 YNFKEQ. The CDR3 sequence is 18 residues long. V was clipped by 0 bases and J by 2 bases; unmatched bases: 7. Sequences were derived from PBMCs from the stem cell graft donor, sampled from the stem cell graft. The chain combines TRBV4-2 with TRBJ2-2; 9 nucleotides match TRBD2. The receptor comes from a human donor who donated a stem cell graft to a child with acute myeloid leukemia. CDR3 DNA: TGTGCCAGCAGCCAAGATCGACTAGCGGAGCTCAACACCGGGGAGCTGTTTTTT. This gives the protein CASSQDRLAELNTGELFF.